This TCR beta chain was sequenced for a study of blood T cell repertoires in COVID-19. On the study more broadly: The origin of the acute and convalescent COVID-19 samples was the United States, Italy and Spain. Sample material is recorded as cDNA or gDNA derived from T cells, B-cell-depleted T cells, or PBMCs.

In the original analysis: Counts of nucleated cells, estimated from reference gene primer amplification, were obtained. TCRdb keeps only in-frame clones here, not all; method: immunoSEQ multiplex PCR. V, J and clone size derive from that table, while D and trimming were established from the DNA sequence. The repertoire holds 180,000 or so clones, with around 80% as singletons. CDR1 and CDR2 (germline): SGHDT, YYEEEE. Trimming shortened V by 5 bases and J by 5 bases, and 14 bases separated the two germline ends. The CDR3 extends over 13 amino acids. The rearrangement links TRBV5-6 to TRBJ2-7, with a weak D call TRBD2 (5 bases). The material sequenced was peripheral blood. The TCR originated in a woman of 80 years or more with active or convalescent COVID-19. CDR3 coding DNA: TGTGCCAGCAGGTGGAGAGGGTTGGACGAGCAGTACTTC. It yields the protein CASRWRGLDEQYF.